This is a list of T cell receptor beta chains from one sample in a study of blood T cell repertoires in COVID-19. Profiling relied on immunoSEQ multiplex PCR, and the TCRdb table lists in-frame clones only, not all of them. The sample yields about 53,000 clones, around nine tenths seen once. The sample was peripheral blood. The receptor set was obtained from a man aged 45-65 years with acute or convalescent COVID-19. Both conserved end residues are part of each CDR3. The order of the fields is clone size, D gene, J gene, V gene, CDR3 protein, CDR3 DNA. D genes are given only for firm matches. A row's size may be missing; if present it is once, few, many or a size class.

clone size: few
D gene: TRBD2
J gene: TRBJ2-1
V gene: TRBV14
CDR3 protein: CASSPFAGAYNEQFF
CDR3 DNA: TGTGCCAGCAGCCCCTTTGCGGGGGCCTACAATGAGCAGTTCTTC

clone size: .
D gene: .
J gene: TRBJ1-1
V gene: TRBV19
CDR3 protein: CASSIGVTEAFF
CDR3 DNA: TGTGCCAGTAGTATCGGGGTTACTGAAGCTTTCTTT

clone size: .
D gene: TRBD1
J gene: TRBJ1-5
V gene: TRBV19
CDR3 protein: CASSLRWSGGFQPQHF
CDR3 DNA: TGTGCCAGTAGTCTCCGATGGTCAGGGGGGTTTCAGCCCCAGCATTTT

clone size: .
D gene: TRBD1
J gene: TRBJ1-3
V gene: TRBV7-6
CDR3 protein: CASSLGDLRTGYGNTIYF
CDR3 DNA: TGTGCCAGCAGCTTAGGGGACCTCAGGACAGGGTATGGAAACACCATATATTTT

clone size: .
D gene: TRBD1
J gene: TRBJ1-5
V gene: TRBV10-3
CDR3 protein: CAISNTGGNQPQHF
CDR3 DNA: TGTGCCATCAGCAACACAGGGGGCAATCAGCCCCAGCATTTT

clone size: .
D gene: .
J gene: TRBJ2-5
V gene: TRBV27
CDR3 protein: CASSSGLWGTQYF
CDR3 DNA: TGTGCCAGCAGTTCGGGACTCTGGGGGACCCAGTACTTC

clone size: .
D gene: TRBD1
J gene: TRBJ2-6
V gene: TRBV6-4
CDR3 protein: CASSLQPGQGKGSGANVLTF
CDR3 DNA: TGTGCCAGCAGCCTACAGCCCGGACAGGGGAAGGGCTCTGGGGCCAACGTCCTGACTTTC

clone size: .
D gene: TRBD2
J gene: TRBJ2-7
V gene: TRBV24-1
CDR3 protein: CATSDLPGFQAGGGTYEQYF
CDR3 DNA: TGTGCCACCAGTGATTTGCCGGGTTTTCAAGCGGGAGGGGGAACCTACGAGCAGTACTTC

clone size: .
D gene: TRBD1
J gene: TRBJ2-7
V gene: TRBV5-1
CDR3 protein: CASRQGVYEQYF
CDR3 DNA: TGCGCCAGCAGACAGGGGGTGTACGAGCAGTACTTC

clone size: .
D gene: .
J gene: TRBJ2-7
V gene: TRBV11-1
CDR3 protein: CASSLAADSSYEQYF
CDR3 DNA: TGTGCCAGCAGCTTAGCAGCCGATAGCTCCTACGAGCAGTACTTC

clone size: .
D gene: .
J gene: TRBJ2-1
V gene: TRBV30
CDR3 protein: CALTQTDLHEQFF
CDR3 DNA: TGTGCCTTAACCCAGACAGACCTCCATGAGCAGTTCTTC

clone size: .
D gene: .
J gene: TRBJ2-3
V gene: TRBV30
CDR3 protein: CAWSDRRSRPRGTDTQYF
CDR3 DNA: TGTGCCTGGAGTGACAGAAGGAGCCGCCCGAGGGGCACAGATACGCAGTATTTT

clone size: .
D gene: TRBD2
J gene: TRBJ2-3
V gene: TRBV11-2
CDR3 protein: CASSPQLAGGTDTQYF
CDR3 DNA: TGTGCCAGCAGCCCCCAACTAGCGGGGGGAACAGATACGCAGTATTTT

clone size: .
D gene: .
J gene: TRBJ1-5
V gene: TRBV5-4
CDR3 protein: CASSFGGGDPNQPQHF
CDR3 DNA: TGTGCCAGCAGCTTCGGAGGGGGGGACCCCAATCAGCCCCAGCATTTT

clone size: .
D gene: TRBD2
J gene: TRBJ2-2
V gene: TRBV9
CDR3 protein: CASSLRLAPNTGELFF
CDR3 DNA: TGTGCCAGCAGCCTTCGACTAGCGCCGAACACCGGGGAGCTGTTTTTT

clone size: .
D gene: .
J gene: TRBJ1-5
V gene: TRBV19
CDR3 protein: CASSPQGSAYQPQHF
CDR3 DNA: TGTGCCAGTAGTCCCCAGGGGTCAGCGTATCAGCCCCAGCATTTT

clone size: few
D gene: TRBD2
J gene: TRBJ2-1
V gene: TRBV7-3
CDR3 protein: CASSLGSGGLSSYNEQFF
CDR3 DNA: TGTGCCAGCAGCTTAGGTAGCGGGGGGCTTAGCTCCTACAATGAGCAGTTCTTC

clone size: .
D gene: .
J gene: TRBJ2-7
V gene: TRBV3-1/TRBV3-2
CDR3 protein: CASSHLGPYEQYF
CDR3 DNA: TGTGCCAGCAGCCATTTGGGGCCCTACGAGCAGTACTTC

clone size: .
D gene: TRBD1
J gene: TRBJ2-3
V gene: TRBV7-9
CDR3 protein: CASRGQGSDTQYF
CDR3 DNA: TGTGCCAGCAGAGGACAGGGATCAGATACGCAGTATTTT

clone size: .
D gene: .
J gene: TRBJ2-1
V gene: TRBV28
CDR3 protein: CASSVRGGRDEQFF
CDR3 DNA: TGTGCCAGCAGTGTCCGCGGGGGCCGCGATGAGCAGTTCTTC

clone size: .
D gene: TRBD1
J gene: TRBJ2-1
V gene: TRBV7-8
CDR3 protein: CASSTDRVTYNEQFF
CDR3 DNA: TGTGCCAGCAGCACAGACAGGGTGACCTACAATGAGCAGTTCTTC

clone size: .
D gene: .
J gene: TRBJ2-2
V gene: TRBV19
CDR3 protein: CASEGDNTGELFF
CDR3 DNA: TGTGCCAGCGAGGGAGACAACACCGGGGAGCTGTTTTTT

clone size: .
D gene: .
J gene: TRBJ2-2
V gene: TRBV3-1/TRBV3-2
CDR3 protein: CASSSGRGELFF
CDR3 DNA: TGTGCCAGCAGCTCAGGGCGCGGGGAGCTGTTTTTT

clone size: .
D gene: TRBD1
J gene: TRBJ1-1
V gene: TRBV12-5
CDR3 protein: CASGLVLTGGHRDGEAFF
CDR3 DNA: TGTGCTAGTGGTTTGGTATTGACAGGGGGCCACAGGGACGGTGAAGCTTTCTTT

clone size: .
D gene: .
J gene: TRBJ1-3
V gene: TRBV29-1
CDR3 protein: CSVEHQGAGNTIYF
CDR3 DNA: TGCAGCGTTGAACATCAAGGGGCTGGAAACACCATATATTTT

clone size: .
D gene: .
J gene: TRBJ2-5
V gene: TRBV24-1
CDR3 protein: CATSDLVVGGDRPFQETQYF
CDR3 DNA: TGTGCCACCAGTGATTTAGTCGTCGGGGGAGATCGACCCTTCCAAGAGACCCAGTACTTC

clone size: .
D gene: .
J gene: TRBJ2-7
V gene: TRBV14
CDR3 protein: CASSHGGLQQYF
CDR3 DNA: TGTGCCAGCAGCCATGGAGGGTTGCAGCAGTACTTC